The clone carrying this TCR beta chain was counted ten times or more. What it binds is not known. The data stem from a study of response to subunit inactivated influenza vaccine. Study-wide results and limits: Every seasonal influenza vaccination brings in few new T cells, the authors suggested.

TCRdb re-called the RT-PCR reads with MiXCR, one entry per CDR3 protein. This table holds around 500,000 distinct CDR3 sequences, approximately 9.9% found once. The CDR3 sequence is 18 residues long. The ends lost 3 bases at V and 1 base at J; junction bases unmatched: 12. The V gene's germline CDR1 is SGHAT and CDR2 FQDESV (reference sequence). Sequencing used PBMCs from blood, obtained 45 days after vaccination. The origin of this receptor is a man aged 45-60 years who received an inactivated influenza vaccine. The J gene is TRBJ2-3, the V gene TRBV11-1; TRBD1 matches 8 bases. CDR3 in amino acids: CASSFDTNRGFGTDTQYF. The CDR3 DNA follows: TGTGCCAGCAGCTTCGACACCAACAGGGGGTTCGGCACAGATACGCAGTATTTT.